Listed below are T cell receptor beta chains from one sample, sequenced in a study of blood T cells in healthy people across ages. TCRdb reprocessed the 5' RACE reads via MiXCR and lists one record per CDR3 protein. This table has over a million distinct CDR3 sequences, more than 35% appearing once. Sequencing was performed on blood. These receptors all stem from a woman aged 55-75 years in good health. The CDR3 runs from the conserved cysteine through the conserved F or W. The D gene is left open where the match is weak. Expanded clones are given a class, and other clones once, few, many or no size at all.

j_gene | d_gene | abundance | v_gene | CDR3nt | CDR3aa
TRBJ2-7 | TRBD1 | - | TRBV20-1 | TGCAGTGCTTATCTACCGGGACAGGGGTCCTACGAGCAGTACTTC | CSAYLPGQGSYEQYF
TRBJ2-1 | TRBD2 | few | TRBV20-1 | TGCAGTGCGAGAAGGGTAGCGGGAAATGAGCAGTTCTTC | CSARRVAGNEQFF
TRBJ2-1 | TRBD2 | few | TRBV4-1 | TGCGCCAGCAGCCAAGATGGACTAGCGGGAGGGCTCGATGAGCAGTTCTTC | CASSQDGLAGGLDEQFF
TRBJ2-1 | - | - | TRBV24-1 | TGTGCCACCAGTGGGAGGAATTACAATGAGCAGTTCTTC | CATSGRNYNEQFF
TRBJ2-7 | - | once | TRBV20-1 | TGCAGTGCCCTAAAGAGCGAACCCTACGAGCAGTACTTC | CSALKSEPYEQYF
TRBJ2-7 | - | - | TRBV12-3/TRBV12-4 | TGTGCCAGCAGTCCCCCGGGGATCCATCACTCCTACGAGCAGTACTTC | CASSPPGIHHSYEQYF
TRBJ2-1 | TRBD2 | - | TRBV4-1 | TGCGCCAGCAGCCAACCAACTAGCGGGGCTTACAATGAGCAGTTCTTC | CASSQPTSGAYNEQFF
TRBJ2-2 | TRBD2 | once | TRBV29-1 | TGCAGCGTGGACGGGACTAGCGGGAACACCGGGGAGCTGTTTTTT | CSVDGTSGNTGELFF
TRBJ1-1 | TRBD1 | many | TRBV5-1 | TGCGCCAGCAGCTGGCAGGAACAGGGGATCGGCACTGAAGCTTTCTTT | CASSWQEQGIGTEAFF
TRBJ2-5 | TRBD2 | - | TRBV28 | TGTGCCAGCCTAAACTTAAACACCGGGACTAGCGGAGAGACCCAGTACTTC | CASLNLNTGTSGETQYF
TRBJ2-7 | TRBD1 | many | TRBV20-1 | TGCAGTGCTAATGGGGACAGGACCTACGAGCAGTACTTC | CSANGDRTYEQYF
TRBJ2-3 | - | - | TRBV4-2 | TGTGCCAGCAGCCAAAGGGCGGAGGCGGCAGATACGCAGTATTTT | CASSQRAEAADTQYF
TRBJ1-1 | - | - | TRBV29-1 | TGCAGCGTAATGGGGACCGCCCTGGGCACTGAAGCTTTCTTT | CSVMGTALGTEAFF
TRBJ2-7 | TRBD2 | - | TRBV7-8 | TGTGCCAGCAGCCCCTTTAGCGGGAGGCCATCCTACGAGCAGTACTTC | CASSPFSGRPSYEQYF
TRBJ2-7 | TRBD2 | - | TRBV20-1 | TGCAGTGCAAGAACTAGCGGGAGCCTCTACGAGCAGTACTTC | CSARTSGSLYEQYF
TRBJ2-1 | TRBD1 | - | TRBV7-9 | TGTGCCAGCAGCCGGGACAGGGGGCCGTGGAATGAGCAGTTCTTC | CASSRDRGPWNEQFF
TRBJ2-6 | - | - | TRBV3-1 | TGTGCCAGCAGCCAAGCAAGGACGGTGGCCAACGTCCTGACTTTC | CASSQARTVANVLTF
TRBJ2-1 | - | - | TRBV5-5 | TGTGCCAGCAGCCAGAATGTTCTATGGGCAGACAATGAGCAGTTCTTC | CASSQNVLWADNEQFF
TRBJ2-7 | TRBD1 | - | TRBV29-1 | TGCAGCGTTGGGGGACAGCCCTACGAGCAGTACTTC | CSVGGQPYEQYF
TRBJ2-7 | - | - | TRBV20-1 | TGCAGTGCTAGAGAGAGGGCCCCCGGCAAGAGCTCCTACGAGCAGTACTTC | CSARERAPGKSSYEQYF
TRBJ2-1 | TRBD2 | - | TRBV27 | TGTGCCAGCAGTCCGCCCCAACTAGCGGGAGATTACGATAGTGAGCAGTTCTTC | CASSPPQLAGDYDSEQFF
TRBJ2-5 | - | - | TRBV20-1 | TGCAGTGCTAGGTCTGTTGACAGGCAAGAGACCCAGTACTTC | CSARSVDRQETQYF
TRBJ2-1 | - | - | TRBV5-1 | TGCGCCAGCATCTTGGTGGGAGTCCCGGATGAGTGGTTCTTC | CASILVGVPDEWFF
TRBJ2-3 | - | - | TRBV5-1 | TGCGCCAGCAGCTTGAGCTTCCTGGGAGATACGCAGTATTTT | CASSLSFLGDTQYF
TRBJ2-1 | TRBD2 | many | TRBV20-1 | TGCAGTGCTAGAGGGCTAGCGGGCGGGAATGAGCAGTTCTTC | CSARGLAGGNEQFF
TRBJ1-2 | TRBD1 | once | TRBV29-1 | TGCAGCGTGCCGGGACAGGGGAGCTATGGCTACACCTTC | CSVPGQGSYGYTF
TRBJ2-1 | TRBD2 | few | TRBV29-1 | TGCAGCGTTGGGACTAGCGTCTCCTACAATGAGCAGTTCTTC | CSVGTSVSYNEQFF
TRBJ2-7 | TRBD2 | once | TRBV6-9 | TGTGCCAGCAGTTATCAGGGCCTAGCGGGAGATTGCGACGAGCAGTACTTC | CASSYQGLAGDCDEQYF